The 12 T cell receptor beta chains presented below share a single source sample, sequenced in a study of early T cells in non-severe SARS-CoV-2 infection. One entry per CDR3 protein results from TCRdb running MiXCR on the 5' RACE reads. Of nearly 110,000 distinct CDR3 sequences listed, 11% are singletons. Material: whole blood. The receptors here all came from an adult who was a healthcare worker with PCR-confirmed SARS-CoV-2 infection or an uninfected control (not recorded which).

The gene calls are TRBV28 and TRBJ2-7; no clear D gene. CDR3 length: 11 residues. Deletions cut 4 bases from V and 1 base from J, with 2 bases between. Looked up from germline, CDR1 is MDHEN and CDR2 is SYDVKM. The CDR3 DNA follows: TGTGCCAGCAGTTGGTCCTACGAGCAGTACTTC. Residues: CASSWSYEQYF.

This clonotype was detected ten times or more. The chain recombines TRBV11-3 with TRBJ2-2; D is uncertain. V was trimmed by 1 base and J by 3 bases, leaving 9 bases between them. CDR1 SGHNT and CDR2 YENEEA come from the germline V gene. The CDR3 runs 15 residues. The CDR3 sequence: CASSLGLTDTGELFF. CDR3 sequence (DNA): TGTGCCAGCAGCTTAGGTCTTACGGACACCGGGGAGCTGTTTTTT.

This chain joins TRBV29-1 and TRBJ2-7, with 8 bases fitting TRBD1. CDR3 length: 13 amino acids. Trimming at V came to 5 bases and at J to 3 bases, leaving 6 bases not matched to a gene. Germline-derived CDR1 and CDR2 are SQVTM and ANQGSEA. CDR3 nucleotide sequence: TGCAGCGTTAAGACAGGGGTCAGCTACGAGCAGTACTTC. Its protein product is CSVKTGVSYEQYF.

This clonotype showed up just a few times. The chain carries TRBV29-1 and TRBJ2-5; a weak D match, TRBD2 (5 bases). The V gene lost 4 bases and the J gene lost 4 bases, with 19 bases spanning the gap. CDR1 and CDR2 (germline): SQVTM, ANQGSEA. The CDR3 sequence is 15 residues long. Here the CDR3 DNA reads TGCAGCGTTGGGGGAGCAGCCGCGTGGGGAGAGACCCAGTACTTC. Protein: CSVGGAAAWGETQYF. The full variable domain, its missing parts supplied by reference TRBV29-1 and TRBJ2-5, is SAVISQKPSRDICQRGTSLTIQCQVDSQVTMMFWYRQQPGQSLTLIATANQGSEATYESGFVIDKFPISRPNLTFSTLTVSNMSPEDSSIYLCSVGGAAAWGETQYFGPGTRLLVL.

This clonotype came up many times. The chain is built from TRBV20-1 and TRBJ1-6; 7 bases match TRBD1. CDR1 and CDR2 (germline): DFQATT, SNEGSKA (reference sequence). This CDR3 comprises 14 residues. V gave up 4 bases and J gave up 9 bases; unmatched junction bases: 9. DNA for the CDR3: TGCAGTGCTACACCCGGGACAGAGTCTTCACCCCTCCACTTT. Translation gives CSATPGTESSPLHF.

This chain joins TRBV28 and TRBJ1-1; D is ambiguous. Germline assignment: CDR1 MDHEN and CDR2 SYDVKM. V lost 5 bases to trimming and J lost 1 base, with 17 bases between them. This CDR3 contains 16 residues. Here the CDR3 DNA reads TGTGCCAGCAGTCCGGGGTCCACCTTCCGGAACACTGAAGCTTTCTTT. Amino acid sequence: CASSPGSTFRNTEAFF.

This clonotype was detected many times. This sequence joins TRBV18 and TRBJ1-3; D remains ambiguous. The CDR3 loop spans 15 amino acids. V was clipped by 3 bases and J by 8 bases, with 17 bases between them. Germline V CDR1 and CDR2: KGHSH, LQKENI. The CDR3 loop reads CASSPRSGPADTIYF. In DNA form, the CDR3 reads TGTGCCAGCTCACCCCGCAGCGGCCCAGCAGACACCATATATTTT.

The sample holds many counts of this clonotype. V is TRBV7-9 and J is TRBJ2-5; either TRBD1 or TRBD2 may supply D (5 bases each). The V end was cut by 3 bases, the J end by 8 bases, with 16 bases between. The CDR3 loop spans 14 amino acids. Germline lookup yields CDR1 SEHNR and CDR2 FQNEAQ (reference sequence). The CDR3 protein is CASSLGVTRETQYF. CDR3 nucleotides: TGTGCCAGCAGCTTGGGGGTAACAAGAGAAACCCAGTACTTC.

This clonotype was recorded many times. V is TRBV19 and J is TRBJ2-1, with 12 bases aligning to TRBD2. Germline assignment: CDR1 LNHDA and CDR2 SQIVND (reference sequence). The V gene end was trimmed by 5 bases and the J gene end by 8 bases; junction bases not matched to a gene: 7. This CDR3 has 15 residues. CDR3 bases: TGTGCCAGTAGTTCGACTAGCGGGAGTAGGGATGAGCAGTTCTTC. This sequence encodes CASSSTSGSRDEQFF.

This clonotype appeared many times. This rearrangement joins TRBV7-9 to TRBJ2-3; TRBD2 agrees at 11 bases. Trimming removed 6 bases from V and 0 bases from J; junction bases left unmatched: 2. Germline V CDR1 and CDR2: SEHNR, FQNEAQ (reference sequence). This CDR3 is 15 amino acids long. The CDR3 DNA is TGTGCCAGCAGGAGGACTAGCGGGAGCACAGATACGCAGTATTTT. Protein product: CASRRTSGSTDTQYF.

In this sample, this clonotype turned up many times. This rearrangement joins TRBV9 to TRBJ1-1, with 10 positions matching TRBD1. The junction had 10 bases not matched to a gene; V was cut back by 2 bases and J by 0 bases. Germline V CDR1 and CDR2: SGDLS, YYNGEE. The CDR3 runs to 18 residues. For the CDR3, the DNA is TGTGCCAGCAGCGTCTCGGGACAGGGGCTAGGAATGAACACTGAAGCTTTCTTT. Translation: CASSVSGQGLGMNTEAFF.

The table lists this clonotype with many counts. V gene TRBV5-1 combines with J gene TRBJ1-5; a weak D match, TRBD1 (6 bases). Germline V gives CDR1 SGHRS, CDR2 YFSETQ. Trimming pared 0 bases from V and 5 bases from J, leaving 9 bases between. The CDR3 loop spans 14 amino acids. CDR3 residues: CASSLEPGDQPQHF. The CDR3 DNA follows: TGCGCCAGCAGCTTGGAACCAGGGGATCAGCCCCAGCATTTT.